The 17 T cell receptor beta chains below all came from one sample that was sequenced in a study of CD8 T cells in Susac syndrome. RNA was extracted with the RNeasy kit, and a quantity of about 0.45 to 1 ug was reverse transcribed using random hexamers. TCRdb ran MiXCR on the immunoSEQ multiplex PCR reads and lists one entry per CDR3 protein. The sample includes 150,000 or so distinct CDR3 sequences, 85% to 95% seen only once; the top ten take about 0.14%. The sequenced sample was CD4+ T cells from PBMCs. The receptors here all came from a human donor with Susac syndrome.

The chain uses TRBV5-4 and TRBJ2-5; 7 bases fit TRBD1. The CDR3 runs 14 residues. CDR1 is SGHNT, CDR2 YYREEE, per germline (reference sequence). Trimming took 0 bases from V and 1 from J; bases not matched to a gene: 0. The DNA of the CDR3 is TGTGCCAGCAGCTTGGGACAGGGCCAAGAGACCCAGTACTTC. Residues: CASSLGQGQETQYF.

The chain couples TRBV25-1 to TRBJ1-2; 10 bases are shared with TRBD1. V trimming: 4 bases; J trimming: 8 bases; junction bases outside the gene matches: 4. CDR3 length: 13 residues. Per germline, CDR1 MGHDK and CDR2 SYGVNS. The DNA for the CDR3 is TGTGCCAGCAGTGTCGGGACAGGGGTAGGCTACACCTTC. Its protein is CASSVGTGVGYTF.

V gene TRBV20-1 combines with J gene TRBJ1-2, with 8 bases lining up with TRBD1. Germline loops: CDR1 DFQATT, CDR2 SNEGSKA (reference sequence). V lost 5 bases and J lost 7; bases outside the gene matches: 9. The CDR3 consists of 13 residues. This CDR3 reads CSALGQAPGGYTF. The DNA of the CDR3 is TGCAGTGCTCTGGGACAGGCGCCCGGTGGCTACACCTTC.

The chain has TRBV29-1 and TRBJ2-5; TRBD2 is a possible D gene (6 bases). CDR1 is SQVTM and CDR2 is ANQGSEA in the germline V gene. This CDR3 is 13 amino acids long. V lost 2 bases and J 7 bases, leaving 14 bases between the germline ends. CDR3 DNA sequence: TGCAGCGTTGAACGGCCGGGAGTGTCGACCCAGTACTTC. It is translated as CSVERPGVSTQYF.

The V and J genes are TRBV30 and TRBJ2-7; D unresolved. Germline loops: CDR1 GTSNPN, CDR2 SVGIG (reference sequence). Trimming left V 0 bases short and J 4 bases short, with 13 bases between. The CDR3 totals 14 residues. CDR3 in amino acids: CAWSVTPPAYEQYF. In nucleotides, the CDR3 is TGTGCCTGGAGTGTGACCCCTCCCGCGTACGAGCAGTACTTC.

This rearrangement joins TRBV4-2 to TRBJ2-7; the match to TRBD1 covers 8 bases. V dropped 1 base and J dropped 5; count of bases not matched to a gene: 13. CDR3 length: 17 residues. Germline CDR1 and CDR2: LGHNA and YNFKEQ. In DNA form, the CDR3 reads TGTGCCAGCAGCCAAGGGTATTGGGGGCAGGGGGCCAACGAGCAGTACTTC. It is translated as CASSQGYWGQGANEQYF.

This rearrangement joins TRBV6-1 to TRBJ2-7; 9 bases fit TRBD2. The CDR3 runs to 14 residues. CDR1 is MNHNS and CDR2 is SASEGT in the germline V gene. V was clipped by 6 bases and J by 4 bases; unmatched bases: 7. The CDR3 is CASRLAGFEYEQYF. CDR3 in DNA: TGTGCCAGCAGACTAGCGGGTTTTGAGTACGAGCAGTACTTC.

This clonotype was counted only a few times. In nucleotides, the CDR3 is TGTGCCAGCAGGCCGGCCCCGGACGGATACTATGGCTACACCTTC. This gives the protein CASRPAPDGYYGYTF. The genes are TRBV6-2 or TRBV6-3 and TRBJ1-2; no clear D. Germline CDR1 MNHEY, CDR2 SVGEGT. This CDR3 spans 15 amino acids. V lost 6 bases and J 3 bases, leaving 17 bases between the germline ends.

This chain uses TRBV20-1 with TRBJ2-1, with no clear D. Germline V CDR1 and CDR2: DFQATT, SNEGSKA (reference sequence). The CDR3 length is 10 residues. V dropped 1 base and J dropped 8 bases, with 3 bases sitting between them. For the CDR3, the DNA is TGCAGTGCTAGAGGGGATGAGCAGTTCTTC. Its protein product is CSARGDEQFF.

This chain links TRBV30 with TRBJ2-7, with a possible D match to TRBD2 (5 bases). V was clipped by 0 bases and J by 6 bases, with 12 bases between them. The CDR3 has 13 amino acids. CDR1 is GTSNPN and CDR2 is SVGIG in the germline V gene (reference sequence). The CDR3 coding sequence is TGTGCCTGGAGTGTACGGGGAGTAAGCGAGCAGTACTTC. The encoded protein is CAWSVRGVSEQYF.

The chain couples TRBV3-1 to TRBJ1-6; D is possibly TRBD1 (5 bases). V was cut by 7 bases and J by 9 bases, with 16 bases left in between. This CDR3 has 14 residues. CDR1 and CDR2 (germline): LGHDT, YNNKEL (reference sequence). The DNA for the CDR3 is TGTGCCAGCAATTGGGGCTCAAAAGGTTCACCCCTCCACTTT. This translates into CASNWGSKGSPLHF.

The rearrangement uses TRBV5-1 and TRBJ2-1; 10 bases line up with TRBD2. J lost 0 bases, V lost 8 bases, and 5 bases had no gene match. The V gene's germline CDR1 is SGHRS and CDR2 YFSETQ. This CDR3 contains 15 residues. CDR3 amino acids: CASKAGGRSYNEQFF. In DNA form, the CDR3 reads TGCGCCAGTAAAGCGGGAGGGCGCTCCTACAATGAGCAGTTCTTC.

CDR3: CASSKITGTPHQETQYF. In nucleotides, the CDR3 is TGTGCCAGCTCAAAAATAACCGGGACACCTCATCAAGAGACCCAGTACTTC. V gene TRBV19 combines with J gene TRBJ2-5; D possibly corresponds to TRBD1 (6 bases). Germline V gives CDR1 LNHDA, CDR2 SQIVND (reference sequence). The V end was cut by 9 bases, the J end by 2 bases, with 25 bases between. The CDR3 is 17 residues long.

The chain uses TRBV7-2 and TRBJ1-3; D unresolved. CDR3 length equals 16 residues. Germline lookup yields CDR1 SGHTA and CDR2 FQGNSA. V lost 2 bases and J 0 bases, leaving 11 bases between the germline ends. The CDR3 spells CASSLNPLSSGNTIYF. CDR3 in DNA: TGTGCCAGCAGCTTAAACCCATTGAGCTCTGGAAACACCATATATTTT.

V is TRBV27 and J is TRBJ2-1, with a possible D match to TRBD2 (6 bases). The CDR3 totals 15 residues. The ends were cut back, 3 bases at V and 0 bases at J, with 9 bases in the middle. The germline gives CDR1 MNHEY, CDR2 SMNVEV (reference sequence). The CDR3 sequence is CASSFSGYSYNEQFF. CDR3 nucleotides: TGTGCCAGCAGTTTTAGCGGTTACTCCTACAATGAGCAGTTCTTC.

The rearrangement links TRBV9 to TRBJ2-3, with 9 bases lining up with TRBD2. Germline loops: CDR1 SGDLS, CDR2 YYNGEE. The junction had 6 bases not matched to a gene; V was cut back by 0 bases and J by 1 base. The CDR3 is made up of 17 amino acids. The DNA for the CDR3 is TGTGCCAGCAGCGTAGCAGCGGGGGGAGCGGGCACAGATACGCAGTATTTT. Residues: CASSVAAGGAGTDTQYF.

V and J are TRBV18 and TRBJ2-7, with a possible D match to TRBD1 (5 bases). V lost 3 bases, J lost 3 bases, and 6 bases lay in between. The CDR3 extends over 12 amino acids. CDR1 and CDR2 from the germline V gene are KGHSH and LQKENI. The CDR3 is CASSPTVYEQYF. The CDR3, as DNA: TGTGCCAGCTCACCGACAGTCTACGAGCAGTACTTC.